A single sample gave rise to the 31 T cell receptor beta chains below, sequenced in a study of T cells after posttransplantation cyclophosphamide. The table came from immunoSEQ multiplex PCR; TCRdb's copy has only in-frame clones and leaves some out. The table includes 10,000 to 15,000 clones, around 81% detected once. Control samples came 1 year after myeloablative marrow transplants with methotrexate plus calcineurin inhibitor. The sample here was PBMCs, taken more than 350 days after allogeneic stem cell transplant with calcineurin inhibitor and methotrexate. The receptors were gathered from a young adult male patient who received an allogeneic stem cell transplant from an unrelated donor, was CMV-positive, and had acute GVHD only. Some T cells may trace back to the graft donor.

This chain connects TRBV19 to TRBJ1-1; unclear D gene. Germline CDR1 reads LNHDA; CDR2 reads SQIVND (reference sequence). V lost 1 base and J 1 base, leaving 10 bases between the germline ends. There are 15 residues in the CDR3. In DNA form, the CDR3 reads TGTGCCAGTAGTATAGGGGCCAGAACGAACACTGAAGCTTTCTTT. The encoded protein is CASSIGARTNTEAFF.

The chain recombines TRBV5-1 with TRBJ2-7; 8 bases map to TRBD2. V lost 0 bases and J lost 4; bases outside the gene matches: 6. The CDR3 consists of 15 residues. Germline lookup yields CDR1 SGHRS and CDR2 YFSETQ. The CDR3 nucleotides read TGCGCCAGCAGCTTGGGGACTAGCTCATTTTACGAGCAGTACTTC. Translating gives CASSLGTSSFYEQYF. Full variable domain (remainder filled in from reference TRBV5-1 and TRBJ2-7): KAGVTQTPRYLIKTRGQQVTLSCSPISGHRSVSWYQQTPGQGLQFLFEYFSETQRNKGNFPGRFSGRQFSNSRSEMNVSTLELGDSALYLCASSLGTSSFYEQYFGPGTRLTVT.

V and J are TRBV2 and TRBJ2-7; 7 bases line up with TRBD1. Germline CDR1 and CDR2: SNHLY and FYNNEI. V shed 6 bases and J 5 bases; nucleotides not matched to a gene: 13. This CDR3 has 15 residues. CDR3 sequence reads: CASSPLTGVTHEQYF. In nucleotides, the CDR3 is TGTGCCAGCAGCCCACTTACAGGGGTAACCCACGAGCAGTACTTC.

The chain links TRBV4-1 to TRBJ2-3; 8 nucleotides match TRBD2. J gave up 3 bases and V 5 bases, and 7 bases lay outside the gene matches. The CDR3 length is 15 residues. Germline V lookup: CDR1 MGHRA, CDR2 YSYEKL. The CDR3 DNA reads TGCGCCAGCAGCGGTTGGGGACTAGTGACAGATACGCAGTATTTT. The encoded protein is CASSGWGLVTDTQYF.

This rearrangement joins TRBV13 to TRBJ2-7; D is undetermined. V was pared by 4 bases and J by 1 base, with 11 bases between. The CDR3 totals 14 residues. The germline V gene has CDR1 PRHDT and CDR2 FYEKMQ (reference sequence). The CDR3 here is CASSSRTDSYEQYF. DNA for the CDR3: TGTGCCAGCAGCTCACGAACAGATTCCTACGAGCAGTACTTC.

V usage is TRBV27 and J usage is TRBJ2-7; 12 bases are a match to TRBD2. This CDR3 comprises 17 residues. V lost 8 bases and J lost 0; bases outside the gene matches: 11. Germline lookup yields CDR1 MNHEY and CDR2 SMNVEV (reference sequence). CDR3 protein: CASVRTSGTFSSYEQYF. The DNA of the CDR3 is TGTGCCAGCGTAAGGACTAGCGGGACCTTTAGCTCCTACGAGCAGTACTTC.

J is TRBJ1-4 and V is TRBV5-1; 9 bases line up with TRBD1. The CDR3 spans 16 residues. Trimming took 4 bases from V and 2 from J; bases not matched to a gene: 6. Looked up from germline, CDR1 is SGHRS and CDR2 is YFSETQ. In nucleotides, the CDR3 is TGCGCCAGCAGCAAACAGGGGGCTCCTACTAATGAAAAACTGTTTTTT. Amino acids: CASSKQGAPTNEKLFF.

CDR3 residues: CAWSVRGRGTTGELFF. The CDR3 region has the DNA TGTGCCTGGAGTGTACGTGGGAGGGGTACCACCGGGGAGCTGTTTTTT. The chain is built from TRBV30 and TRBJ2-2, with 7 bases that match TRBD2. Germline V gene lookup returns CDR1 GTSNPN and CDR2 SVGIG (reference sequence). The CDR3 is 16 amino acids. V dropped 0 bases and J dropped 4; count of bases not matched to a gene: 8.

For the CDR3, the DNA is TGTGCCAGCAGTCCGGGACAGGAGGGAAACACCATATATTTT. Translation: CASSPGQEGNTIYF. The genes are TRBV27 and TRBJ1-3; TRBD1 matches at 8 bases. Germline values: CDR1 MNHEY, CDR2 SMNVEV (reference sequence). The CDR3 totals 14 residues. V lost 5 bases to trimming and J lost 4 bases; unmatched junction nucleotides: 4.

CDR3 coding DNA: TGTGCCAGCAACTGGGGGGGATATGGCTACACCTTC. Its translation is CASNWGGYGYTF. J is TRBJ1-2 and V is TRBV6-1, with TRBD1 as a possible D gene (5 bases). The CDR3 contains 12 residues. Germline values: CDR1 MNHNS, CDR2 SASEGT. V shed 7 bases and J shed 5 bases, with 11 bases lying between them.

The V and J genes are TRBV5-1 and TRBJ1-1; D ambiguous. Per germline, CDR1 SGHRS and CDR2 YFSETQ. The CDR3 length is 13 residues. The ends were cut back, 6 bases at V and 3 bases at J, with 12 bases in the middle. The CDR3 loop reads CASTLEAHTEAFF. The CDR3 coding sequence is TGCGCCAGCACCCTGGAGGCTCACACTGAAGCTTTCTTT.

This clone occurred a few times. The chain is built from TRBV7-8 and TRBJ2-7, with D perhaps TRBD2 (6 bases). Looked up from germline, CDR1 is SGHVS and CDR2 is FQNEAQ. V was shortened by 4 bases and J by 1 base, with 11 bases between the two germline ends. CDR3 size: 14 residues. The CDR3 loop is CASSSPGASYEQYF. The DNA for the CDR3 is TGTGCCAGCAGCTCTCCGGGAGCTTCCTACGAGCAGTACTTC.

This chain links TRBV18 with TRBJ1-2, with 9 bases aligning to TRBD1. Germline loops: CDR1 KGHSH, CDR2 LQKENI. The CDR3 contains 14 residues. V lost 5 bases to trimming and J lost 4 bases; unmatched junction nucleotides: 5. CDR3 sequence: CASSAQGALYGYTF. CDR3 coding DNA: TGTGCCAGCTCAGCACAGGGGGCTCTCTATGGCTACACCTTC.

The chain links TRBV5-5 to TRBJ1-4; D gene ambiguous. CDR1 and CDR2 from the germline V gene are SGHKS and YYEKEE (reference sequence). The germline V and J ends were trimmed by 4 bases and 0 bases, with 13 bases remaining between them. The CDR3 is made up of 16 amino acids. The CDR3 region is CASSTAGIATNEKLFF. CDR3 bases: TGTGCCAGCAGCACTGCGGGGATTGCAACTAATGAAAAACTGTTTTTT.

The rearrangement joins TRBV20-1 to TRBJ2-1; D remains ambiguous. Germline loops: CDR1 DFQATT, CDR2 SNEGSKA (reference sequence). This CDR3 region has 10 residues. The CDR3 nucleotides read TGCGGCATGTCTGGTAATGAGCAGTTCTTC. This gives the protein CGMSGNEQFF.

In regard to this clone: The sample carries other DNA sequences with the same CDR3. DNA of the CDR3: TGTGCCAGCAACCACAGGGACTCCTACGAGCAGTACTTC. Amino acid sequence: CASNHRDSYEQYF. The gene calls are TRBV6-1 and TRBJ2-7; possibly TRBD1 for D (6 bases). Trimming stripped 7 bases from V and 0 bases from J, with 10 bases between. CDR3 length equals 13 residues. Germline V gives CDR1 MNHNS, CDR2 SASEGT.

The chain recombines TRBV7-3 with TRBJ2-2; maybe TRBD2 (6 bases). Germline CDR1 is SGHTA and CDR2 is FQGTGA. Trimming pared 6 bases from V and 5 bases from J, leaving 10 bases between. The CDR3 is made up of 13 amino acids. CDR3 nucleotides: TGTGCCAGCAGTTATGCGGGGACCGGGGAGCTGTTTTTT. This sequence encodes CASSYAGTGELFF.

This chain connects TRBV5-4 to TRBJ2-7, with 11 bases that match TRBD2. This CDR3 is built from 16 residues. Losses at the gene ends were 0 bases for V and 3 bases for J; bases not matched to a gene: 5. CDR1 and CDR2 from the germline V gene are SGHNT and YYREEE (reference sequence). In DNA, the CDR3 is TGTGCCAGCAGCTTGGCGGGACTAGCGGCCTACTACGAGCAGTACTTC. Its protein is CASSLAGLAAYYEQYF.

This clone showed up just a few times. The J gene is TRBJ1-4, the V gene TRBV18; tentatively, D is TRBD1 (6 bases). The CDR3 runs 13 residues. V lost 8 bases and J lost 7, with 14 bases in between. Germline V gene data show CDR1 as KGHSH and CDR2 as LQKENI. The CDR3, as DNA: TGTGCCAGCCTACCTCGCAGGGGTGAAAAACTGTTTTTT. Its protein product is CASLPRRGEKLFF. The complete variable domain, with remaining parts taken from reference TRBV18 and TRBJ1-4, reads NAGVMQNPRHLVRRRGQEARLRCSPMKGHSHVYWYRQLPEEGLKFMVYLQKENIIDESGMPKERFSAEFPKEGPSILRIQQVVRGDSAAYFCASLPRRGEKLFFGSGTQLSVL.

V is TRBV4-3 and J is TRBJ1-2; 7 nucleotides match TRBD1. Germline trimming cut 2 bases from V and 0 bases from J; bases unmatched to any gene: 9. From germline, CDR1 is LGHNA and CDR2 YSLEER. The length of the CDR3 is 17 residues. In DNA form, the CDR3 reads TGCGCCAGCAGCCAAAGAAAACTGGGACAGTCTAACTATGGCTACACCTTC. Translated, it gives CASSQRKLGQSNYGYTF.

In nucleotides, the CDR3 is TGTGCCAGTAGTATTGAGGGTATGAACACTGAAGCTTTCTTT. This encodes CASSIEGMNTEAFF. The V gene is TRBV19, the J gene TRBJ1-1; no clear D. V lost 3 bases, J lost 0 bases, and 8 bases lay in between. The CDR3 extends over 14 amino acids. The germline CDR1 and CDR2 sequences are LNHDA and SQIVND (reference sequence).

This clone has more than one count but fewer than ten. This sequence joins TRBV4-1 and TRBJ2-2; D might be TRBD1 (6 bases). The CDR3 extends over 15 amino acids. The germline gives CDR1 MGHRA, CDR2 YSYEKL. The V end was cut by 4 bases, the J end by 3 bases, with 12 bases between. The CDR3 DNA reads TGCGCCAGCAGCCCCCGACAGGTCGACACCGGGGAGCTGTTTTTT. This gives the protein CASSPRQVDTGELFF.

This clone was counted between two and nine times. The chain uses TRBV5-1 and TRBJ2-3, with 8 bases that match TRBD2. This CDR3 is built from 14 residues. The V segment lost 0 bases and the J segment 3 bases; nucleotides outside the gene matches: 0. Germline V gene sequence: CDR1 SGHRS, CDR2 YFSETQ. CDR3 protein: CASSLGLATDTQYF. CDR3 coding DNA: TGCGCCAGCAGCTTGGGACTAGCGACAGATACGCAGTATTTT.

The chain employs TRBV4-1 and TRBJ2-3; weak D call: TRBD1 (5 bases). The V end lost 7 bases, the J end lost 1 base, and 12 bases lay between the germline ends. In germline, CDR1 is MGHRA, CDR2 YSYEKL. This CDR3 region has 14 residues. CDR3 amino acids: CASTLDSRTDTQYF. CDR3 DNA sequence: TGCGCCAGCACCCTTGACAGTCGCACAGATACGCAGTATTTT.

This sequence joins TRBV9 and TRBJ2-3, with D possibly TRBD1 on 5 matching bases. Germline CDR1 and CDR2: SGDLS and YYNGEE. CDR3 length: 14 amino acids. V lost 0 bases, J lost 8 bases, and 13 bases lay in between. CDR3 sequence (DNA): TGTGCCAGCAGCGTAGAGACAGCTCTTGCTACGCAGTATTTT. Protein product: CASSVETALATQYF.

CDR3: CASSQDSGRDTQYF. The DNA for the CDR3 is TGCGCCAGCAGCCAAGATTCAGGCAGAGATACGCAGTATTTT. The chain is built from TRBV4-1 and TRBJ2-3; D is unclear. Germline lookup yields CDR1 MGHRA and CDR2 YSYEKL. The V gene lost 0 bases and the J gene lost 5 bases, with 9 bases spanning the gap. The CDR3 has 14 amino acids.

This clone was counted a few times. V gene TRBV7-9 combines with J gene TRBJ1-1; TRBD1 is a possible D gene (6 bases). The CDR3 is made up of 14 amino acids. Germline assignment: CDR1 SEHNR and CDR2 FQNEAQ (reference sequence). V was clipped by 1 base and J by 5 bases, with 11 bases between them. As DNA, the CDR3 is TGTGCCAGCAGCTTAGGAACAGGGTGGACTGAAGCTTTCTTT. It codes for CASSLGTGWTEAFF.

This chain joins TRBV2 and TRBJ2-2; 11 bases are shared with TRBD2. The length of the CDR3 is 16 residues. Trimming took 8 bases from V and 1 from J; bases not matched to a gene: 6. Germline CDR1 and CDR2: SNHLY and FYNNEI. CDR3 in DNA: TGTGCCAGCGAATCGACTAGCGGGGAGAACACCGGGGAGCTGTTTTTT. Translating it yields CASESTSGENTGELFF.

The V and J genes are TRBV7-8 and TRBJ1-1, with TRBD1 matching over 7 bases. The germline CDR1 and CDR2 sequences are SGHVS and FQNEAQ. V gave up 7 bases and J gave up 5 bases; unmatched junction bases: 7. This CDR3 has 13 amino acids. CDR3 region: CASTQPGGTEAFF. For the CDR3, the DNA is TGTGCCAGCACCCAGCCAGGGGGGACTGAAGCTTTCTTT.

This clone was seen more than once but under ten times. CDR3 DNA: TGTGCCAGCAGCTGGCGGTGGGTCGCGGGTCAGCCCCAGCATTTT. As protein: CASSWRWVAGQPQHF. This chain connects TRBV7-2 to TRBJ1-5; no firm D call. CDR3 length: 15 residues. Between the trimmed V and J ends, which lost 4 bases and 6 bases, there was a span of 16 bases. Germline CDR1 is SGHTA and CDR2 is FQGNSA.

The chain uses TRBV6-5 and TRBJ2-4; no firm D call. The CDR3 contains 15 residues. Trimming took off 6 bases at V and 0 bases at J, with 12 bases between the two ends. Per the germline V gene, CDR1 is MNHEY and CDR2 is SVGAGI. The CDR3 is CASRPAGVAKNIQYF. The CDR3, as DNA: TGTGCCAGCAGGCCGGCAGGTGTAGCCAAAAACATTCAGTACTTC.